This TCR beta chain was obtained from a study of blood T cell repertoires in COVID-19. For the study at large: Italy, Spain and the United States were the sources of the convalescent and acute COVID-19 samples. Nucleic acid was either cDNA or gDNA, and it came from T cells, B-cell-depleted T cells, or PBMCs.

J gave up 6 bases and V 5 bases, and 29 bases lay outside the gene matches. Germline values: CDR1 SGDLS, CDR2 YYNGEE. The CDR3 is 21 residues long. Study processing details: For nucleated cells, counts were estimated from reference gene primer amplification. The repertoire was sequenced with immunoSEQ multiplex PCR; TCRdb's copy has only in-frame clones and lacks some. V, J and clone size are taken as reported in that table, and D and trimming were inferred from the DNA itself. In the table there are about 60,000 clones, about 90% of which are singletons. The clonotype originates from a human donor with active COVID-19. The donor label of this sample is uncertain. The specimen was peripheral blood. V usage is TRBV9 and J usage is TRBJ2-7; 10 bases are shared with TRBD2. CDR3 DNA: TGTGCCAGCAGGAGATTGGGGCCCGGGACTAGCGTTTTTCCCGCTGGCTGCGAGCAGTACTTC. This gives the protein CASRRLGPGTSVFPAGCEQYF.